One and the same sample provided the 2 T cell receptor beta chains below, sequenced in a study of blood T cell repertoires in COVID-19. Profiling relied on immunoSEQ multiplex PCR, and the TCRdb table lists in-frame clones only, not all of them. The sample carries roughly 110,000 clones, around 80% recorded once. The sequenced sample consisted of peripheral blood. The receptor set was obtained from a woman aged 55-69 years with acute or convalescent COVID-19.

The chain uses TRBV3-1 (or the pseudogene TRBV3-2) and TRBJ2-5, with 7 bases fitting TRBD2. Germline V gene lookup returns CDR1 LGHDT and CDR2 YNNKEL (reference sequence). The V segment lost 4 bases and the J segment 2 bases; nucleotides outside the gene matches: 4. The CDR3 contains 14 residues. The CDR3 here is CASSPSGVQETQYF. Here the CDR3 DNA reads TGTGCCAGCAGCCCAAGCGGGGTTCAAGAGACCCAGTACTTC.

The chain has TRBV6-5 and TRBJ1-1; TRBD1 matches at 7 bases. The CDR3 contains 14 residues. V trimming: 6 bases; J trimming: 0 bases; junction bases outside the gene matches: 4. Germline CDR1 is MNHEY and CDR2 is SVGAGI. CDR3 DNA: TGTGCCAGCAGGGGACAGCCCGTGAACACTGAAGCTTTCTTT. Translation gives CASRGQPVNTEAFF.